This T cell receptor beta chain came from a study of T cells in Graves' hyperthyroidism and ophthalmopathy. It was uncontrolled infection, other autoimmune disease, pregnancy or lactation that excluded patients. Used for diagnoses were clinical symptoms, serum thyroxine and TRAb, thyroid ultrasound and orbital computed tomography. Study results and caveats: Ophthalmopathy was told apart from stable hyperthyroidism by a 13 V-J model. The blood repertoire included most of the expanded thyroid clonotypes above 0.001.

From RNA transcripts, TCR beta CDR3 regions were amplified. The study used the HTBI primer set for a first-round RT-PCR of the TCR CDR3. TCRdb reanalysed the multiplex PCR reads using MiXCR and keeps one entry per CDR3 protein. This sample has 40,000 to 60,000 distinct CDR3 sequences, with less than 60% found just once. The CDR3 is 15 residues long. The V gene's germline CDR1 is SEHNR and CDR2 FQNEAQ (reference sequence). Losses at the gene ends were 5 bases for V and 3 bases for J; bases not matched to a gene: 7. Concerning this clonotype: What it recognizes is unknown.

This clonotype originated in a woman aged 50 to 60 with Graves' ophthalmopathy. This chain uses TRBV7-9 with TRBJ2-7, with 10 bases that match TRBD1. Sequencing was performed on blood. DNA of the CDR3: TGTGCCAGCAGCGCGTGGACAGGGGGGGACTACGAGCAGTACTTC. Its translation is CASSAWTGGDYEQYF. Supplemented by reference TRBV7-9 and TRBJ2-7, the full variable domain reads DTGVSQNPRHKITKRGQNVTFRCDPISEHNRLYWYRQTLGQGPEFLTYFQNEAQLEKSRLLSDRFSAERPKGSFSTLEIQRTEQGDSAMYLCASSAWTGGDYEQYFGPGTRLTVT.